A selection of T cell receptor beta chains follows, all from one sample in a study of T cell repertoires in cytomegalovirus infection. Their target antigens are unknown. TCRdb reprocessed the reads with MiXCR, giving one entry per CDR3 protein. The data hold hundreds of thousands of distinct CDR3 sequences, with approximately 42% observed a single time. The sample consisted of cultured PBMCs, taken from culture after CMV antigen stimulation. Receptors originate from a human donor in good health (CMV status not recorded). Some clones in this sample may be carry-over from other donors' samples. Each CDR3 is given with its conserved first and last residue. A D gene is named only where the DNA matches it firmly. The size field is filled for only some rows; it gives once, few, many or a size class.

TRBV6-2/TRBV6-3	NA	TRBJ1-2	NA	CASSYSSTGSGYTF	TGTGCCAGCAGTTACTCGAGTACAGGGTCGGGCTACACCTTC
TRBV7-9	NA	TRBJ1-1	NA	CASSVQGSGFGTEAFF	TGTGCCAGCAGCGTACAGGGCTCCGGTTTTGGCACTGAAGCTTTCTTT
TRBV27	few	TRBJ1-1	NA	CASSLAMISGVNTEAFF	TGTGCCAGCAGCCTAGCGATGATTTCGGGGGTGAACACTGAAGCTTTCTTT
TRBV7-6	NA	TRBJ2-7	TRBD1	CASSLGSGGTYEQYF	TGTGCCAGCAGCTTAGGGTCAGGGGGTACCTACGAGCAGTACTTC
TRBV7-2	many	TRBJ2-1	NA	CASSLEAGEQFF	TGTGCCAGCAGCTTAGAGGCGGGAGAGCAGTTCTTC
TRBV10-3	NA	TRBJ2-1	NA	CAISARGTKSYNEQFF	TGTGCCATCAGCGCTCGGGGCACAAAATCGTACAATGAGCAGTTCTTC
TRBV20-1	NA	TRBJ1-5	NA	CSARYVSNQPQHF	TGCAGTGCTAGATATGTTAGCAATCAGCCCCAGCATTTT
TRBV6-5	NA	TRBJ2-5	NA	CASSYSAGEGETQYF	TGTGCCAGCAGTTACTCAGCAGGGGAGGGAGAGACCCAGTACTTC
TRBV7-2	NA	TRBJ2-1	TRBD1	CASSQGRDRSIDEQFF	TGTGCCAGCAGCCAAGGCAGGGACAGGTCCATCGATGAGCAGTTCTTC
TRBV27	NA	TRBJ2-5	TRBD2	CASSPRTSGGYQETQYF	TGTGCCAGCAGTCCAAGGACTAGCGGGGGTTATCAAGAGACCCAGTACTTC
TRBV19	few	TRBJ2-3	TRBD2	CASRGGGTLTDTQYF	TGTGCCAGTAGGGGCGGGGGAACTCTCACAGATACGCAGTATTTT
TRBV7-2	many	TRBJ1-5	NA	CASSLMTGGVGQPQHF	TGTGCCAGCAGCCTAATGACAGGTGGGGTGGGTCAGCCCCAGCATTTT
TRBV15	NA	TRBJ1-5	NA	CATSRFLGAQPQHF	TGTGCCACCAGCAGATTCCTAGGGGCTCAGCCCCAGCATTTT
TRBV7-9	NA	TRBJ2-7	NA	CASSSQGPRKYEQYF	TGTGCCAGCAGCTCCCAGGGTCCCCGTAAGTACGAGCAGTACTTC
TRBV28	NA	TRBJ1-2	TRBD1	CASSLWTGGPNANYGYTF	TGTGCCAGCAGTTTATGGACAGGGGGCCCTAACGCTAACTATGGCTACACCTTC
TRBV11-1	NA	TRBJ2-1	NA	CASSRRLDEQFF	TGTGCCAGCAGCCGGAGGCTCGATGAGCAGTTCTTC
TRBV5-5	NA	TRBJ2-3	NA	CASSSDWRAVDTQYF	TGTGCCAGCAGCTCGGACTGGCGGGCTGTAGATACGCAGTATTTT
TRBV7-6	few	TRBJ2-1	TRBD2	CASSLDDSGVGNEQFF	TGTGCCAGCAGCTTAGATGATAGCGGGGTGGGCAATGAGCAGTTCTTC
TRBV7-2	few	TRBJ2-7	TRBD2	CASSQGTSRRYYEQYF	TGTGCCAGCAGCCAAGGGACTAGCCGACGTTACTACGAGCAGTACTTC
TRBV4-3	few	TRBJ2-3	NA	CASSQGLTRFTDTQYF	TGCGCCAGCAGCCAAGGATTGACTAGATTCACAGATACGCAGTATTTT
TRBV12-3/TRBV12-4	few	TRBJ2-1	TRBD1	CASSDTGVLSDEQFF	TGTGCCAGCAGCGACACAGGGGTCCTTAGCGATGAGCAGTTCTTC
TRBV11-2	NA	TRBJ2-1	NA	CASSLDPGGDEQFF	TGTGCCAGCAGCTTAGACCCCGGGGGCGATGAGCAGTTCTTC
TRBV6-1	NA	TRBJ2-7	TRBD1	CASSLKRQGAGEQYF	TGTGCCAGCAGCCTTAAGCGACAGGGGGCCGGCGAGCAGTACTTC
TRBV5-5	NA	TRBJ1-1	NA	CASSFDPMNTEAFF	TGTGCCAGCAGCTTCGACCCCATGAACACTGAAGCTTTCTTT
TRBV12-3/TRBV12-4	once	TRBJ2-5	NA	CASSLEGPGTQYF	TGTGCCAGCAGCCTGGAGGGGCCTGGGACCCAGTACTTC
TRBV7-6	NA	TRBJ2-7	NA	CASSLALGADSYEQYF	TGTGCCAGCAGCTTAGCGCTAGGGGCGGACTCCTACGAGCAGTACTTC
TRBV18	few	TRBJ2-1	NA	CASSPGSGTREQFF	TGTGCCAGCTCACCAGGGAGCGGGACAAGAGAGCAGTTCTTC
TRBV6-5	NA	TRBJ1-1	TRBD1	CASSYSGDRLNTEAFF	TGTGCCAGCAGTTACTCAGGGGACAGACTGAACACTGAAGCTTTCTTT
TRBV11-1	few	TRBJ2-1	NA	CASSGWGQNNEQFF	TGTGCCAGCAGCGGCTGGGGTCAAAACAATGAGCAGTTCTTC
TRBV6-1	NA	TRBJ2-2	NA	CASNREVYGELFF	TGTGCCAGCAACAGGGAGGTCTACGGGGAGCTGTTTTTT
TRBV19	few	TRBJ2-7	NA	CASSETRAYEQYF	TGTGCCAGTAGTGAGACACGAGCCTACGAGCAGTACTTC
TRBV5-6	few	TRBJ2-1	TRBD1	CASSWRGTGGNYNEQFF	TGTGCCAGCAGCTGGAGGGGGACAGGGGGAAACTACAATGAGCAGTTCTTC
TRBV6-5	few	TRBJ2-1	TRBD2	CASSPRGTSRLNEQFF	TGTGCCAGCAGTCCCCGAGGGACTAGTAGGTTGAATGAGCAGTTCTTC
TRBV28	NA	TRBJ2-7	NA	CASSLGQLIYEQYF	TGTGCCAGCAGTTTGGGGCAGTTGATTTACGAGCAGTACTTC
TRBV4-3	NA	TRBJ1-2	NA	CASSQRGGVQSSGYTF	TGCGCCAGCAGCCAAAGGGGGGGGGTTCAATCAAGTGGCTACACCTTC
TRBV20-1	NA	TRBJ1-2	NA	CSAKQGGYGYTF	TGCAGTGCCAAGCAGGGAGGCTATGGCTACACCTTC
TRBV12-3/TRBV12-4	few	TRBJ1-1	NA	CASSFPNRIAEAFF	TGTGCCAGCAGTTTCCCCAACAGAATAGCTGAAGCTTTCTTT
TRBV7-2	NA	TRBJ2-7	TRBD2	CASSFYAGEYEQYF	TGTGCCAGCAGCTTTTACGCGGGAGAATACGAGCAGTACTTC
TRBV12-3/TRBV12-4	NA	TRBJ1-2	NA	CASGGDYGYTF	TGTGCCAGCGGTGGTGACTATGGCTACACCTTC
TRBV7-9	NA	TRBJ1-1	NA	CASSFKLSSEAFF	TGTGCCAGCAGCTTTAAACTCTCGAGTGAAGCTTTCTTT
TRBV12-3/TRBV12-4	NA	TRBJ2-1	NA	CASSLGSTRNEQFF	TGTGCCAGCAGTTTGGGGTCGACACGCAATGAGCAGTTCTTC
TRBV18	NA	TRBJ1-4	NA	CASSPPTGQPPGKLFF	TGTGCCAGCTCACCACCTACGGGCCAACCACCGGGAAAACTGTTTTTT
TRBV7-6	NA	TRBJ2-3	NA	CASRRGAGPSDTQYF	TGTGCCAGCAGGCGGGGCGCGGGACCGTCAGATACGCAGTATTTT
TRBV6-5	NA	TRBJ2-1	TRBD2	CASSHGEDSGVLSKVF	TGTGCCAGCAGTCACGGGGAGGATAGCGGGGTCCTGAGCAAGGTCTTC
TRBV7-6	many	TRBJ2-3	NA	CASSGSLGTDTQYF	TGTGCCAGCAGCGGGAGCCTGGGAACAGATACGCAGTATTTT
TRBV7-8	few	TRBJ2-7	NA	CASSLGAHASYEQYF	TGTGCCAGCAGCCTCGGGGCGCATGCGTCCTACGAGCAGTACTTC